The table lists the clone carrying this T cell receptor (beta chain) with a count of one. The antigen remains undetermined. These data belong to a study of tissue T cells after allogeneic stem cell transplantation. Findings and caveats of the study: Anatomically similar tissues had similar TCR repertoires within each patient.

Trimming pared 7 bases from V and 6 bases from J, leaving 9 bases between. This CDR3 is built from 10 residues. Germline V gene data show CDR1 as SQVTM and CDR2 as ANQGSEA. TCRdb's copy holds only in-frame clones and misses some; the assay was immunoSEQ multiplex PCR. The data show about 3,900 clones, with about two thirds seen just once and less than 12% held by the top ten. The rearrangement links TRBV29-1 to TRBJ1-1; no definite D call. The clonotype originates from a woman aged 18-49 years with breast cancer. Sequences were derived from left colon tissue, sampled at autopsy. The CDR3 region has the DNA TGCAGCGGGGGTACGGCTGAAGCTTTCTTT. Protein product: CSGGTAEAFF.